The source of this T cell receptor (beta chain) is a study of early T cells in non-severe SARS-CoV-2 infection. TCRdb redid the calling of the 5' RACE reads with MiXCR, one entry per CDR3 protein. Of 70,000 to 90,000 distinct CDR3 sequences listed, 15% to 18% were seen once; the top ten hold around 10%. CDR1 is SNHLY, CDR2 FYNNEI, per germline. The CDR3 spans 16 residues. The V end was cut by 2 bases, the J end by 0 bases, with 12 bases between. What was sequenced was whole blood. The clonotype comes from an adult who was a healthcare worker with PCR-confirmed SARS-CoV-2 infection or an uninfected control (not recorded which). This chain connects TRBV2 to TRBJ2-3; D call uncertain. The CDR3 is CASSEPQEKSTDTQYF. CDR3 nucleotides: TGTGCCAGCAGTGAACCCCAGGAAAAAAGCACAGATACGCAGTATTTT.